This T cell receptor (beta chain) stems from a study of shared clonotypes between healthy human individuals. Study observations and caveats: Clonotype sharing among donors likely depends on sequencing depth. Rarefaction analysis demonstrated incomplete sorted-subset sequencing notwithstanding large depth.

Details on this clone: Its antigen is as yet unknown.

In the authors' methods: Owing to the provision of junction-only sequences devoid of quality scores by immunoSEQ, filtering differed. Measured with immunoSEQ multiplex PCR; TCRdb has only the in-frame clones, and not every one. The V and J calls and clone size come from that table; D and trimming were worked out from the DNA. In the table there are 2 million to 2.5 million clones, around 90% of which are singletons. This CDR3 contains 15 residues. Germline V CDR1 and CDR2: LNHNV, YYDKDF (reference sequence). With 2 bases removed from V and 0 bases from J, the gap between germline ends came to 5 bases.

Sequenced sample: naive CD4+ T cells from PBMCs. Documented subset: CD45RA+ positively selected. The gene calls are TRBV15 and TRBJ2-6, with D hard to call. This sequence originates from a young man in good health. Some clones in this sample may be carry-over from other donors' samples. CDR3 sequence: CATSRTTSGANVLTF. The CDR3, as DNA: TGTGCCACCAGCAGAACCACCTCTGGGGCCAACGTCCTGACTTTC.